These 24 T cell receptor beta chains came from one sample sequenced in a study of molecular identifiers for immune sequencing clone quantification. TCRdb itself ran the PCR reads through MiXCR, one entry per CDR3 protein. The table has about 65,000 distinct CDR3 sequences, 15% to 20% seen once; the top ten hold about 1.5%. The specimen sequenced was naive CD8+ T cells from blood, with Jurkat cell RNA spiked in. As to subset: FACS-sorted CD8+CD4-CCR7+CD45RA+ naive T cells. The receptors come from a human donor in good health. Some libraries in this study had Jurkat cell RNA spiked in.

As to this clonotype: A much more abundant neighbour one base away suggests this may be a read error. The chain uses TRBV4-1 and TRBJ2-1; 8 positions match TRBD2. With V trimmed by 4 bases and J by 12 bases, 14 bases remained unmatched. Per the germline V gene, CDR1 is MGHRA and CDR2 is YSYEKL. This CDR3 has 15 amino acids. CDR3 nucleotide sequence: TGCGCCAGCAGCCGATTAGGGACTAGTGTTGATGGGCAGTTCTTC. The encoded protein is CASSRLGTSVDGQFF.

This clonotype was found a few times. The chain is built from TRBV18 and TRBJ2-5; D call uncertain. CDR3 length: 15 residues. From germline, CDR1 is KGHSH and CDR2 LQKENI. Trimming left V 3 bases short and J 4 bases short, with 15 bases between. For the CDR3, the DNA is TGTGCCAGCTCACCGATCCCGGTCCGATCAGAGACCCAGTACTTC. It is translated as CASSPIPVRSETQYF.

This chain links TRBV1 with TRBJ2-7; the table's TRBD1 call for D was not verified on the DNA. TRBV1 is flagged as a pseudogene. CDR3 length: 11 amino acids. CDR3 sequence reads: CTSSPPGEQYF. The CDR3 coding sequence is TGCACCAGCAGCCCCCCCGGGGAGCAGTACTTC.

J is TRBJ2-5 and V is TRBV5-1; a possible D gene is TRBD2 (7 bases). Germline CDR1 SGHRS, CDR2 YFSETQ. V lost 0 bases to trimming and J lost 9 bases, with 24 bases between them. This CDR3 region has 17 residues. The CDR3 sequence is CASSLDPNRAGEGAQYF. The CDR3 nucleotides read TGCGCCAGCAGCTTGGACCCTAACAGGGCTGGGGAGGGGGCCCAGTACTTC.

The CDR3 here is CASSQSTWAGPVSEQYF. Here the CDR3 DNA reads TGCGCCAGCAGCCAATCTACCTGGGCGGGCCCTGTTTCCGAGCAGTACTTC. The chain carries TRBV4-1 and TRBJ2-7, with D tentatively TRBD2 (5 bases). Germline CDR1 MGHRA, CDR2 YSYEKL. The CDR3 length is 17 residues. V lost 2 bases and J 6 bases, leaving 23 bases between the germline ends.

This clonotype was detected ten times or more. The rearrangement links TRBV28 to TRBJ2-3; D gene ambiguous. This CDR3 comprises 11 residues. Trimming took 2 bases from V and 11 from J, leaving 8 bases between them. Germline V gene sequence: CDR1 MDHEN, CDR2 SYDVKM. CDR3 bases: TGTGCCAGCAGTTTAGGGGTTTTGCAGTATTTT. Its translation: CASSLGVLQYF. The full variable domain, rest sourced from reference TRBV28 and TRBJ2-3, is DVKVTQSSRYLVKRTGEKVFLECVQDMDHENMFWYRQDPGLGLRLIYFSYDVKMKEKGDIPEGYSVSREKKERFSLILESASTNQTSMYLCASSLGVLQYFGPGTRLTVL.

About this clonotype: One base away lies a much larger clone, so this may be a sequencing read error. The CDR3 coding sequence is TGTGCCAGCGGTCGACAAGAGACCCAGTACTTC. Encoded protein: CASGRQETQYF. The rearrangement uses TRBV27 and TRBJ2-5; D uncertain. V was clipped by 8 bases and J by 2 bases, with 6 bases between them. The V gene's germline CDR1 is MNHEY and CDR2 SMNVEV (reference sequence). The CDR3 is made up of 11 amino acids.

V gene TRBV12-5 combines with J gene TRBJ2-7; the match to TRBD1 covers 7 bases. The CDR3 totals 12 residues. The trim removed 4 bases at V and 4 bases at J, leaving 1 base unmatched. Germline CDR1 reads LGHNT; CDR2 reads FRNRAP. Here the CDR3 reads CASGWDSYEQYF. In nucleotides, the CDR3 is TGTGCTAGTGGTTGGGACAGTTACGAGCAGTACTTC.

This clonotype came up many times. The V and J genes are TRBV15 and TRBJ2-3; D possibly corresponds to TRBD2 (6 bases). V dropped 3 bases and J dropped 1 base, with 8 bases sitting between them. The germline V gene encodes CDR1 LNHNV and CDR2 YYDKDF (reference sequence). This CDR3 region has 14 residues. In DNA, the CDR3 is TGTGCCACCAGCAGTAGCGGCCGCACAGATACGCAGTATTTT. It translates to CATSSSGRTDTQYF.

Ten or more counts support this clonotype. The J gene is TRBJ2-7, the V gene TRBV27, with D unresolved. V was shortened by 4 bases and J by 1 base, with 14 bases between the two germline ends. Germline V CDR1 and CDR2: MNHEY, SMNVEV (reference sequence). The CDR3 covers 15 residues. CDR3 amino acids: CASSYPRGSSYEQYF. For the CDR3, the DNA is TGTGCCAGCAGTTACCCCCGAGGAAGTTCCTACGAGCAGTACTTC.

The genes are TRBV7-9 and TRBJ2-1; TRBD2 aligns across 7 bases. Germline CDR1 is SEHNR and CDR2 is FQNEAQ (reference sequence). V gave up 5 bases and J gave up 0 bases; unmatched junction bases: 13. The CDR3 spans 18 residues. The CDR3 bases are TGTGCCAGCAGCCCGAGGGGAGGGTCAATCGGCTCCTACAATGAGCAGTTCTTC. Its translation: CASSPRGGSIGSYNEQFF.

Concerning this clonotype: A much larger clonotype is one base distant, so this may be a read error. The rearrangement uses TRBV6-5 and TRBJ2-1, with 7 bases fitting TRBD2. The CDR3 is made up of 16 amino acids. The germline gives CDR1 MNHEY, CDR2 SVGAGI. Trimming took 2 bases from V and 6 from J; bases not matched to a gene: 10. CDR3 nucleotide sequence: TGTGCCAGCAGTTACCGGGCGGAAGGGACTACCAATGAGCAGTTCTTC. This codes for CASSYRAEGTTNEQFF.

In this sample, this clonotype turned up many times. The chain couples TRBV29-1 to TRBJ2-7; 8 bases align to TRBD1. The junction had 4 bases not matched to a gene; V was cut back by 2 bases and J by 4 bases. Looked up from germline, CDR1 is SQVTM and CDR2 is ANQGSEA. The CDR3 has 13 amino acids. CDR3 in amino acids: CSVEQGTGYEQYF. DNA of the CDR3: TGCAGCGTTGAACAGGGGACAGGTTACGAGCAGTACTTC.

The table lists this clonotype with many counts. The chain employs TRBV27 and TRBJ2-5; 8 bases are shared with TRBD2. Germline lookup yields CDR1 MNHEY and CDR2 SMNVEV (reference sequence). The CDR3 is 14 residues long. The V gene end was trimmed by 6 bases and the J gene end by 4 bases; junction bases not matched to a gene: 7. The CDR3 DNA sequence: TGTGCCAGCAGCCGTAGCGGGGAATCAGAGACCCAGTACTTC. It specifies CASSRSGESETQYF.

This clonotype was recorded many times. The chain uses TRBV13 and TRBJ2-7; the D is unclear. Trimming left V 5 bases short and J 6 bases short, with 14 bases between. In germline, CDR1 is PRHDT, CDR2 FYEKMQ (reference sequence). The CDR3 length is 13 residues. The CDR3 coding sequence is TGTGCCAGCAGCCCGAGCCGACATTTCGAGCAGTACTTC. Its translation is CASSPSRHFEQYF.

Note on this clonotype: Lacking the conserved final phenylalanine or tryptophan, this CDR3 likely reflects a read error. The J gene is TRBJ2-6, the V gene TRBV3-1, with D tentatively TRBD1 or TRBD2 (5 bases each). The V and J ends lost 3 bases and 3 bases respectively, with 15 bases between them. Germline V gene data show CDR1 as LGHDT and CDR2 as YNNKEL (reference sequence). The CDR3 has 17 amino acids. The CDR3: CASSHEGLVFGANVLTL. The CDR3 nucleotides read TGTGCCAGCAGCCATGAGGGGCTAGTATTTGGGGCCAACGTCCTGACTCTC.

On this clonotype: At one boundary the junction diverges from the germline segment, which might be a read error. V and J are TRBV4-2 and TRBJ2-7, with 11 bases matching TRBD2. Per germline, CDR1 LGHNA and CDR2 YNFKEQ. The CDR3 is 14 amino acids. CDR3 coding DNA: TGTGCCAGCAGCCCAGGGACTAGCGGTTACGAGCAGCACTTC. This translates into CASSPGTSGYEQHF.

This clonotype was seen only a few times. The rearrangement links TRBV20-1 to TRBJ2-7, with TRBD1 matching 8 bases. The length of the CDR3 is 13 residues. After removal of 1 base from V and 6 bases from J, the junction contained 5 bases not matched to a gene. The germline gives CDR1 DFQATT, CDR2 SNEGSKA (reference sequence). CDR3 residues: CSARAYDRGEQYF. The CDR3 nucleotides read TGCAGTGCTAGAGCTTACGACAGGGGCGAGCAGTACTTC.

This clonotype turned up a few times. A read error is possible here, since a much larger clone lies one base away. This likely comes from a read error, as the CDR3 has no conserved phenylalanine or tryptophan at its end. The J gene is TRBJ2-2, the V gene TRBV27; D call uncertain. Trimming shortened V by 2 bases and J by 4 bases, and 8 bases separated the two germline ends. CDR3 length equals 14 residues. The germline CDR1 and CDR2 sequences are MNHEY and SMNVEV (reference sequence). In DNA, the CDR3 is TGTGCCAGCAGTTTAGTCATGGCCACCGGGGAGCTGTTTTCT. As protein: CASSLVMATGELFS.

Ten or more counts support this clonotype. The V gene is TRBV12-3 or TRBV12-4, the J gene TRBJ1-1; D may be TRBD1 (6 bases). The CDR3 covers 14 residues. V was trimmed by 6 bases and J by 3 bases, leaving 14 bases between them. The CDR3 here is CASSRGPGDTEAFF. CDR3 sequence (DNA): TGTGCCAGCAGCAGGGGCCCTGGGGACACTGAAGCTTTCTTT.

The rearrangement uses TRBV5-1 and TRBJ2-3, with D possibly TRBD2 on 6 matching bases. Trimming shortened V by 0 bases and J by 6 bases, and 14 bases separated the two germline ends. The length of the CDR3 is 15 residues. CDR1 and CDR2 (germline): SGHRS, YFSETQ. CDR3 DNA sequence: TGCGCCAGCAGCTTGGTGCGGGGTATGGAGGATACGCAGTATTTT. Protein sequence: CASSLVRGMEDTQYF.

In this sample, this clonotype turned up many times. This rearrangement joins TRBV24-1 to TRBJ1-5; no definite D call. V lost 4 bases, J lost 0 bases, and 9 bases lay in between. The CDR3 covers 15 residues. Germline V CDR1 and CDR2: KGHDR, SFDVKD. CDR3 sequence reads: CATSEGPYSNQPQHF. CDR3 in DNA: TGTGCCACCAGTGAAGGCCCCTATAGCAATCAGCCCCAGCATTTT.

This clonotype was detected many times. V and J are TRBV4-1 and TRBJ2-1; 8 bases are shared with TRBD2. From germline, CDR1 is MGHRA and CDR2 YSYEKL. This CDR3 comprises 13 residues. The trim removed 1 base at V and 8 bases at J, leaving 1 base unmatched. In nucleotides, the CDR3 is TGCGCCAGCAGCCAAGCTAGCGGGTATGAGCAGTTCTTC. The encoded protein is CASSQASGYEQFF.

This chain uses TRBV24-1 with TRBJ2-7; 9 bases fit TRBD2. Germline CDR1 and CDR2: KGHDR and SFDVKD. This CDR3 has 15 amino acids. The V gene end was trimmed by 5 bases and the J gene end by 5 bases; junction bases not matched to a gene: 9. The DNA for the CDR3 is TGTGCCACCAGTGGGGTCGGGACTAGCTTGGACGAGCAGTACTTC. Translating it yields CATSGVGTSLDEQYF.